This is a list of T cell receptor beta chains from one sample in a study of shared clonotypes between healthy human individuals. Libraries were prepared by immunoSEQ multiplex PCR; TCRdb keeps only in-frame clonotypes and omits some of them. The profile covers 2 million to 2.5 million clones, with more than 85% appearing a single time and approximately 0.37% taken by the ten largest. The sequenced sample was naive CD4+ T cells from PBMCs. These receptor sequences come from a young man in good health. Some clones in this sample may be carry-over from other donors' samples. Each CDR3 is given with its conserved first and last residue. D genes are given only for firm matches. Some rows have no size entry. The others give once, few or many, or a class for an expanded clone.

CDR3aa	CDR3nt	d_gene	v_gene	j_gene	abundance
CASSLEMPHGYTF	TGTGCCAGCAGCTTAGAGATGCCTCATGGCTACACCTTC	.	TRBV7-9	TRBJ1-2	.
CASSAAFSTDTQYF	TGTGCCAGCAGCGCGGCTTTTAGCACAGATACGCAGTATTTT	.	TRBV9	TRBJ2-3	.
CASSLRENTEAFF	TGTGCCAGCAGCTTAAGAGAGAACACTGAAGCTTTCTTT	.	TRBV7-3	TRBJ1-1	.
CAWSFGSSGTYEQYF	TGTGCCTGGAGTTTCGGGAGTAGCGGGACCTACGAGCAGTACTTC	TRBD2	TRBV30	TRBJ2-7	.
CSVGQGVGYGYTF	TGCAGCGTAGGACAGGGAGTAGGCTATGGCTACACCTTC	TRBD1	TRBV29-1	TRBJ1-2	.
CASSVGPGAGAFF	TGTGCCAGCAGTGTAGGGCCCGGGGCAGGAGCTTTCTTT	.	TRBV6-5	TRBJ1-1	.
CAGTLAGRGTEAFF	TGTGCCGGCACCCTTGCGGGGAGGGGCACTGAAGCTTTCTTT	.	TRBV2	TRBJ1-1	.
CAINPDGNQPQHF	TGTGCCATCAATCCGGACGGAAATCAGCCCCAGCATTTT	.	TRBV10-3	TRBJ1-5	.
CASSGRGTHLYGYTF	TGTGCCAGCTCTGGCCGAGGGACCCACCTCTATGGCTACACCTTC	.	TRBV9	TRBJ1-2	.
CASSQGTGMNEKLFF	TGTGCCAGCAGTCAAGGGACAGGCATGAATGAAAAACTGTTTTTT	TRBD1	TRBV5-5	TRBJ1-4	.
CSVVANRQYF	TGCAGCGTTGTTGCCAATCGGCAGTACTTC	.	TRBV29-1	TRBJ2-7	.
CASKPGTSGMGVTDTQYF	TGTGCCAGCAAACCTGGGACTAGCGGGATGGGGGTCACAGATACGCAGTATTTT	TRBD2	TRBV5-4	TRBJ2-3	.
CASSLDQSPTGELFF	TGTGCCAGCAGCTTAGATCAGTCCCCGACCGGGGAGCTGTTTTTT	.	TRBV7-6	TRBJ2-2	.
CASSTTGFQETQYF	TGTGCCAGTAGTACGACAGGATTTCAAGAGACCCAGTACTTC	.	TRBV19	TRBJ2-5	.
CARSDFVGARTDTQYF	TGTGCCAGAAGCGACTTCGTGGGGGCGAGGACAGATACGCAGTATTTT	.	TRBV5-3	TRBJ2-3	.
CASSLGQAPGQGYYEQYF	TGTGCCAGCAGCTTAGGTCAGGCTCCGGGACAGGGGTACTACGAGCAGTACTTC	TRBD1	TRBV7-6	TRBJ2-7	.
CASSLGSSGANVLTF	TGTGCCAGCAGCTTGGGCAGCTCTGGGGCCAACGTCCTGACTTTC	.	TRBV5-6	TRBJ2-6	.
CSVAGQGAVNVLTF	TGCAGCGTCGCGGGACAGGGGGCCGTCAACGTCCTGACTTTC	TRBD1	TRBV29-1	TRBJ2-6	.
CASSEGGIVEYF	TGTGCCAGCAGTGAAGGGGGGATCGTAGAGTACTTC	.	TRBV6-5	TRBJ2-7	.
CASSPRFREQPQHF	TGTGCCAGCAGTCCAAGGTTCCGGGAACAGCCCCAGCATTTT	.	TRBV27	TRBJ1-5	.
CSTSGQGDEKLFF	TGCAGCACCTCTGGACAGGGAGATGAAAAACTGTTTTTT	TRBD1	TRBV29-1	TRBJ1-4	many
CASSLPGPYEQYF	TGTGCCAGCAGCTTACCAGGACCCTACGAGCAGTACTTC	.	TRBV7-2	TRBJ2-7	.
CASSPQGRAEAKNIQYF	TGTGCCAGCAGCCCCCAAGGGAGGGCCGAAGCCAAAAACATTCAGTACTTC	TRBD2	TRBV9	TRBJ2-4	.
CASSGTAGEDTQYF	TGTGCCAGCAGTGGGACAGCGGGTGAAGATACGCAGTATTTT	.	TRBV6-1	TRBJ2-3	.
CASSFQRGANEKLFF	TGTGCCAGCAGTTTTCAAAGAGGGGCTAATGAAAAACTGTTTTTT	.	TRBV28	TRBJ1-4	once
CASSLAGANVLTF	TGTGCCAGCAGCTTAGCTGGGGCCAACGTCCTGACTTTC	.	TRBV11-2	TRBJ2-6	.
CASSPGSSSQETQYF	TGTGCCAGCAGCCCCGGGAGTTCGTCCCAAGAGACCCAGTACTTC	.	TRBV6-1	TRBJ2-5	.
CASSRDTSYEQYF	TGTGCCAGCAGTCGGGACACCTCCTACGAGCAGTACTTC	.	TRBV6-1	TRBJ2-7	.
CASSLAWTETQYF	TGCGCCAGCAGCTTGGCCTGGACTGAGACCCAGTACTTC	.	TRBV5-1	TRBJ2-5	.
CASSEEYSNQPQHF	TGTGCCAGCAGTGAAGAGTATAGCAATCAGCCCCAGCATTTT	.	TRBV25-1	TRBJ1-5	few
CASSLRGESSGANVLTF	TGTGCCAGCAGCTTAAGGGGCGAGAGCTCTGGGGCCAACGTCCTGACTTTC	.	TRBV7-3	TRBJ2-6	.
CASSLVQGSTEAFF	TGTGCCAGCAGCTTAGTTCAGGGAAGCACTGAAGCTTTCTTT	.	TRBV7-9	TRBJ1-1	.
CASSGQREAGNEQFF	TGTGCCAGCAGCGGACAGCGGGAGGCCGGCAATGAGCAGTTCTTC	TRBD2	TRBV14	TRBJ2-1	.
CASGGSLNTEAFF	TGCGCCAGCGGTGGGAGCCTGAACACTGAAGCTTTCTTT	.	TRBV5-1	TRBJ1-1	.
CASSVGTTNEKLFF	TGTGCCAGCAGCGTAGGCACAACTAATGAAAAACTGTTTTTT	.	TRBV9	TRBJ1-4	.
CASSVTGGMDGYTF	TGTGCCAGCAGCGTGACAGGGGGCATGGATGGCTACACCTTC	TRBD1	TRBV6-6	TRBJ1-2	once
CAWSPGQTPDTF	TGTGCCTGGAGTCCAGGACAGACGCCCGACACCTTC	.	TRBV30	TRBJ1-2	.
CASKRTGLGGEKLFF	TGTGCCAGCAAAAGGACAGGCCTAGGAGGTGAAAAACTGTTTTTT	TRBD1	TRBV18	TRBJ1-4	.
CASSRDSETEAFF	TGTGCCAGCAGCCGCGACAGTGAGACTGAAGCTTTCTTT	.	TRBV11-3	TRBJ1-1	.
CAISESGPGNGNTIYF	TGTGCCATCAGTGAGTCGGGTCCGGGGAATGGAAACACCATATATTTT	.	TRBV10-3	TRBJ1-3	.
CASSPTIQRAQFF	TGTGCCAGCAGCCCAACGATTCAGCGGGCCCAGTTCTTC	.	TRBV11-2	TRBJ2-1	.
CASSLAGAGRSYNEQFF	TGTGCCAGCAGCTTGGCTGGCGCGGGACGATCCTACAATGAGCAGTTCTTC	.	TRBV5-4	TRBJ2-1	.
CSGLRGRDTGAFF	TGCAGCGGACTCCGGGGAAGAGACACCGGGGCTTTCTTT	.	TRBV29-1	TRBJ1-1	.
CASSPGGATRYGYTF	TGTGCCAGCAGCCCGGGGGGGGCAACACGCTATGGCTACACCTTC	.	TRBV7-2	TRBJ1-2	.
CASSQTYTWGISEAFF	TGTGCCAGCAGCCAAACCTACACCTGGGGTATCAGTGAAGCTTTCTTT	.	TRBV28	TRBJ1-1	.
CASSLVGGVAFNEQFF	TGTGCCAGCAGCTTAGTAGGGGGGGTTGCCTTCAATGAGCAGTTCTTC	.	TRBV7-8	TRBJ2-1	.
CASSQGVYGNEQFF	TGTGCCAGCAGCCAGGGGGTTTATGGGAATGAGCAGTTCTTC	TRBD1	TRBV7-2	TRBJ2-1	.
CASSLDATGREQYF	TGTGCCAGCAGCTTAGACGCGACAGGGAGGGAGCAGTACTTC	.	TRBV11-3	TRBJ2-7	once
CASSLLGGTNEKLFF	TGTGCCAGCAGTTTATTGGGGGGGACTAATGAAAAACTGTTTTTT	.	TRBV28	TRBJ1-4	.
CASSVPHEQFF	TGTGCCAGCAGTGTTCCCCATGAGCAGTTCTTC	.	TRBV25-1	TRBJ2-1	.
CASSGPNSPLHF	TGTGCCAGCTCAGGGCCCAATTCACCCCTCCACTTT	.	TRBV18	TRBJ1-6	.
CASSQDSGNTIYF	TGCGCCAGCAGCCAAGATTCGGGCAACACCATATATTTT	.	TRBV4-3	TRBJ1-3	.
CASYERDLTYGYTF	TGTGCCAGCTACGAGAGGGATCTAACCTATGGCTACACCTTC	.	TRBV5-6	TRBJ1-2	.
CASSVVVLAGANEQFF	TGTGCCAGCAGCGTAGTGGTGCTAGCGGGAGCCAATGAGCAGTTCTTC	TRBD2	TRBV9	TRBJ2-1	.